This TCR beta chain was obtained from a study of CD8+CD57+ T cells in acquired aplastic anemia. Study at large: The study obtained an average of around 2.9 ug of DNA from sorted CD4+ and CD8+ cells.

Using genomic DNA as the template, TCR beta VDJ and CDR3 profiling was carried out. TCRdb independently ran MiXCR on the reads; one entry per CDR3 protein. There are around 170,000 distinct CDR3 sequences in the sample; about 60% occur only once, and 45% to 55% lies in the top ten. On this clonotype itself: Its antigen is as yet unknown.

CDR3 length: 14 amino acids. CDR1 MNHNS and CDR2 SASEGT come from the germline V gene. Deletions cut 2 bases from V and 6 bases from J, with 8 bases between. Study conclusions and caveats: A significant difference in CD8+ Simpson's diversity between patients and controls was not found. Some 31 shared CD8+ CDR3s appeared highly expressed within patients' immunodominant clones.

The chain carries TRBV6-1 and TRBJ1-6, with unresolved D. The specimen was sorted CD4+, CD8+, or CD8+CD57+ T cells (not recorded which) from PBMCs. The source of this sequence is a human donor in good health. CDR3: CASSEPEPNSPLHF. CDR3 bases: TGTGCCAGCAGTGAACCGGAGCCTAATTCACCCCTCCACTTT.